Listed below are T cell receptor beta chains from one sample, sequenced in a study of shared clonotypes between healthy human individuals. The protocol was immunoSEQ multiplex PCR, while the TCRdb copy is restricted to in-frame clones and leaves out a portion. The sample includes a few million clones, over 90% of them seen just once. Sequenced input: naive CD4+ T cells from PBMCs. The receptor source for this set is a man between 18 and 29 years old in good health. Some clones in this sample may be carry-over from other donors' samples. Both conserved end residues are part of each CDR3. A D gene is named only where the DNA matches it firmly. Clone sizes are given selectively: once, few, many, or a class where the clone is expanded.

V	J	size	D	CDR3	DNA
TRBV2	TRBJ2-3	NA	NA	CASSYTGYGLYF	TGTGCCAGCAGCTATACAGGTTACGGGCTGTATTTT
TRBV7-8	TRBJ2-7	NA	TRBD1	CASSLETGARYEQYF	TGTGCCAGCAGCCTAGAGACAGGGGCGCGGTACGAGCAGTACTTC
TRBV11-2	TRBJ2-5	once	NA	CASSLAGSETQYF	TGTGCCAGCAGCTTAGCTGGGTCAGAGACCCAGTACTTC
TRBV20-1	TRBJ2-7	NA	NA	CSARTIYEQYF	TGCAGTGCGCGGACAATTTACGAGCAGTACTTC
TRBV29-1	TRBJ1-1	NA	TRBD1	CSVGGGQGWTEAFF	TGCAGCGTTGGAGGAGGACAGGGCTGGACTGAAGCTTTCTTT
TRBV18	TRBJ2-3	NA	NA	CASSPNPNTRISTDTQYF	TGTGCCAGCTCACCTAACCCGAATACCAGGATAAGCACAGATACGCAGTATTTT
TRBV29-1	TRBJ2-7	NA	NA	CSVLSRERAGRNYEQYF	TGCAGCGTTCTAAGTCGTGAGCGGGCGGGAAGAAACTACGAGCAGTACTTC
TRBV2	TRBJ2-1	NA	TRBD2	CATQFKGLANNEQFF	TGTGCCACACAGTTTAAAGGACTAGCAAATAATGAGCAGTTCTTC
TRBV5-1	TRBJ2-7	NA	TRBD1	CASSLTGLGQGTYEQYF	TGCGCCAGCAGCTTGACCGGCCTGGGACAGGGCACCTACGAGCAGTACTTC
TRBV4-3	TRBJ2-6	NA	TRBD1	CASSRDRGISGANVLTF	TGCGCCAGCAGCCGGGACAGGGGGATCTCTGGGGCCAACGTCCTGACTTTC
TRBV7-2	TRBJ1-2	NA	NA	CASSLGVSGASYTF	TGTGCCAGCAGCTTAGGGGTCTCCGGGGCCAGCTACACCTTC
TRBV6-1	TRBJ1-1	NA	NA	CASSEFSRVITEAFF	TGTGCCAGCAGTGAATTCTCCAGGGTGATCACTGAAGCTTTCTTT
TRBV6-6	TRBJ2-5	NA	NA	CASTTSLIQGETQYF	TGTGCCAGCACCACCTCCCTGATCCAGGGGGAGACCCAGTACTTC
TRBV20-1	TRBJ2-1	NA	NA	CSASMREQFF	TGCAGTGCCTCCATGAGGGAGCAGTTCTTC
TRBV9	TRBJ2-5	NA	TRBD1	CASSPGTGYEETQYF	TGTGCCAGCAGCCCCGGGACAGGGTATGAAGAGACCCAGTACTTC
TRBV6-1	TRBJ2-7	NA	NA	CASSTGQIASYEQYF	TGTGCCAGCAGTACCGGACAGATTGCCTCCTACGAGCAGTACTTC
TRBV6-5	TRBJ1-5	NA	NA	CASSSTGLSNQPQHF	TGTGCCAGCAGCTCAACGGGACTTAGCAATCAGCCCCAGCATTTT
TRBV19	TRBJ2-6	NA	NA	CASSIDPPILISGANVLTF	TGTGCCAGTAGTATAGATCCCCCCATACTCATCTCTGGGGCCAACGTCCTGACTTTC
TRBV4-2	TRBJ2-2	NA	TRBD2	CASSQPGGDTGELFF	TGTGCCAGCAGCCAACCCGGGGGGGACACCGGGGAGCTGTTTTTT
TRBV5-1	TRBJ2-7	NA	TRBD1	CASSPGAGQGRSEQYF	TGCGCCAGCAGCCCCGGTGCAGGACAGGGGAGGTCCGAGCAGTACTTC
TRBV10-3	TRBJ2-3	NA	NA	CAISEQAGGTDTQYF	TGTGCCATCAGTGAACAGGCAGGGGGCACAGATACGCAGTATTTT
TRBV4-1	TRBJ2-1	NA	TRBD2	CASSLIVAGGPLGEQFF	TGCGCCAGCAGTCTTATCGTAGCGGGAGGGCCCTTGGGGGAGCAGTTCTTC
TRBV2	TRBJ1-4	few	NA	CASSGDVEGLFF	TGTGCCAGCAGTGGGGACGTAGAAGGACTGTTTTTT
TRBV30	TRBJ1-5	NA	NA	CAWSTGVGQPQHF	TGTGCCTGGAGTACGGGGGTAGGCCAGCCCCAGCATTTT
TRBV7-2	TRBJ2-5	NA	TRBD2	CASSLFRTSGRAGETQYF	TGTGCCAGCAGCTTATTCCGGACTAGCGGGAGGGCAGGAGAGACCCAGTACTTC
TRBV20-1	TRBJ2-1	NA	NA	CSARLVDEQFF	TGCAGTGCTAGACTCGTAGATGAGCAGTTCTTC
TRBV28	TRBJ2-7	NA	NA	CAHARHTYEQYF	TGTGCCCACGCTCGACATACCTACGAGCAGTACTTC
TRBV7-9	TRBJ2-1	NA	NA	CASSSILGSYNEQFF	TGTGCCAGCAGCTCCATTCTGGGGTCCTACAATGAGCAGTTCTTC
TRBV4-3	TRBJ1-5	NA	NA	CASSQEEDQPQHF	TGCGCCAGCAGCCAAGAGGAGGATCAGCCCCAGCATTTT
TRBV7-2	TRBJ2-1	NA	NA	CASSFGPFGNEQFF	TGTGCCAGCAGCTTCGGACCATTTGGGAATGAGCAGTTCTTC
TRBV27	TRBJ2-7	NA	NA	CASSLAGPGYEQYF	TGTGCCAGCAGTTTGGCGGGGCCAGGCTACGAGCAGTACTTC
TRBV9	TRBJ2-7	NA	TRBD2	CASSLTSGSYEQYF	TGTGCCAGCAGCCTTACTAGCGGGAGCTACGAGCAGTACTTC
TRBV5-1	TRBJ2-5	NA	NA	CASSLGQTETQYF	TGCGCCAGCAGCTTGGGGCAAACGGAGACCCAGTACTTC
TRBV14	TRBJ1-1	NA	NA	CASSQDRIRNTEAFF	TGTGCCAGCAGCCAAGATCGAATCAGAAACACTGAAGCTTTCTTT
TRBV5-4	TRBJ2-7	NA	NA	CASSFRTADEQYF	TGTGCCAGCAGCTTTAGAACTGCTGACGAGCAGTACTTC
TRBV5-5	TRBJ2-2	NA	NA	CASSQEGTRELFF	TGTGCCAGCAGCCAAGAAGGAACGCGGGAGCTGTTTTTT
TRBV9	TRBJ1-1	NA	TRBD1	CASSARTGDTEAFF	TGTGCCAGCAGCGCCCGGACAGGAGACACTGAAGCTTTCTTT
TRBV28	TRBJ2-1	once	NA	CASSPPGLYEQFF	TGTGCCAGCAGTCCCCCCGGCCTGTATGAGCAGTTCTTC
TRBV19	TRBJ2-7	NA	NA	CASSPAGGYEQYF	TGTGCCAGTAGCCCTGCCGGAGGATACGAGCAGTACTTC
TRBV29-1	TRBJ1-2	NA	NA	CSVEGGRTANYGYTF	TGCAGCGTTGAAGGAGGCCGGACGGCGAACTATGGCTACACCTTC
TRBV7-8	TRBJ2-5	NA	NA	CASSSGRLVRETQYF	TGTGCCAGCAGCTCAGGGCGACTAGTCAGAGAGACCCAGTACTTC
TRBV27	TRBJ2-3	NA	TRBD2	CASSRASGRADTQYF	TGTGCCAGCAGCCGAGCTAGCGGGAGAGCGGATACGCAGTATTTT
TRBV28	TRBJ2-4	NA	NA	CASSLGSRSLAKNIQYF	TGTGCCAGCAGTTTAGGCTCGCGTAGTCTAGCCAAAAACATTCAGTACTTC
TRBV18	TRBJ1-5	NA	NA	CASSRGNQPQHF	TGTGCCAGCTCAAGGGGAAATCAGCCCCAGCATTTT
TRBV5-6	TRBJ2-7	once	NA	CASSLLRAEQYF	TGTGCCAGCAGCTTGTTAAGGGCCGAGCAGTACTTC
TRBV19	TRBJ2-2	NA	NA	CASRDLYTGELFF	TGTGCCAGTAGGGACTTATACACCGGGGAGCTGTTTTTT
TRBV5-6	TRBJ2-5	NA	NA	CASSPSIGALGTQYF	TGTGCCAGCAGCCCGAGTATAGGAGCTCTCGGGACCCAGTACTTC
TRBV28	TRBJ2-1	NA	TRBD2	CASRPTSLAGGGNEQFF	TGTGCCAGCAGGCCAACCTCCCTAGCGGGAGGGGGGAATGAGCAGTTCTTC
TRBV5-1	TRBJ2-7	NA	TRBD1	CASSDRDRFQGQYF	TGCGCCAGCAGCGACCGGGACAGGTTTCAGGGGCAGTACTTC
TRBV7-3	TRBJ2-3	NA	TRBD2	CASSSSSGSRTDTQYF	TGTGCCAGCAGCTCATCTAGCGGGAGTAGAACAGATACGCAGTATTTT
TRBV27	TRBJ1-5	NA	NA	CASSYMGGFNQPQHF	TGTGCCAGCAGTTATATGGGGGGTTTCAATCAGCCCCAGCATTTT
TRBV10-3	TRBJ2-5	once	TRBD2	CAISESSGRMGEETQYF	TGTGCCATCAGTGAGTCCAGCGGGAGGATGGGGGAAGAGACCCAGTACTTC
TRBV18	TRBJ2-7	NA	TRBD2	CASSPGLGDSYEQYF	TGTGCCAGCTCACCGGGACTAGGTGATTCCTACGAGCAGTACTTC